A single sample is the source of the 24 T cell receptor beta chains below, sequenced in a study of blood T cell repertoires in COVID-19. The table came from immunoSEQ multiplex PCR; TCRdb's copy has only in-frame clones and leaves some out. Of about 120,000 clones in the sample, about 86% were seen once. Sequenced sample: peripheral blood. The source of these receptors is a man between 65 and 85 years old who had recovered from COVID-19.

This chain uses TRBV7-2 with TRBJ2-7, with TRBD2 identical over 9 bases. With V trimmed by 2 bases and J by 5 bases, 10 bases remained unmatched. The CDR3 loop spans 16 amino acids. Germline assignment: CDR1 SGHTA and CDR2 FQGNSA. The CDR3 protein is CASSLLGLAGRDEQYF. The CDR3 coding sequence is TGTGCCAGCAGCTTACTTGGGCTAGCGGGGAGGGACGAGCAGTACTTC.

The genes are TRBV5-6 and TRBJ2-3, with 8 bases that match TRBD2. Germline V gene sequence: CDR1 SGHDT, CDR2 YYEEEE. V shed 1 base, J shed 3 bases, and the junction held 4 bases outside the gene matches. This CDR3 spans 15 amino acids. CDR3 DNA: TGTGCCAGCAGCTTGACCGGGAGGGGAACAGATACGCAGTATTTT. It yields the protein CASSLTGRGTDTQYF.

The J gene is TRBJ1-6, the V gene TRBV24-1; 8 nucleotides line up with TRBD1. CDR1 is KGHDR and CDR2 is SFDVKD in the germline V gene. There are 15 residues in the CDR3. The J segment lost 7 bases and the V segment lost 4 bases, leaving 5 bases of the junction unmatched. CDR3 sequence: CATSDPTGDNSPLHF. As DNA, the CDR3 is TGTGCCACCAGTGACCCGACAGGGGACAATTCACCCCTCCACTTT.

The chain combines TRBV24-1 with TRBJ1-1, with 8 bases fitting TRBD1. This CDR3 contains 14 residues. The V gene's germline CDR1 is KGHDR and CDR2 SFDVKD. The V segment lost 7 bases and the J segment 4 bases; nucleotides outside the gene matches: 7. The DNA of the CDR3 is TGTGCCACCAGGGGCACAGGGGGAAGCACTGAAGCTTTCTTT. Its protein product is CATRGTGGSTEAFF.

CDR3 DNA: TGTGCCAGCAGCTCGGACACAAACACAGATACGCAGTATTTT. Translating gives CASSSDTNTDTQYF. The V call is TRBV7-2, the J call TRBJ2-3, with a weak D call TRBD1 (5 bases). Germline-derived CDR1 and CDR2 are SGHTA and FQGNSA. Between the trimmed V and J ends, which lost 4 bases and 2 bases, there was a span of 10 bases. This CDR3 contains 14 residues.

The chain is built from TRBV12-3 or TRBV12-4 and TRBJ1-1; no firm D call. This CDR3 region has 13 residues. V lost 5 bases, J lost 11 bases, and 18 bases lay in between. The CDR3 coding sequence is TGTGCCAGCAGTCCTACGGGATGGTTCGAGGCTTTCTTT. Its translation is CASSPTGWFEAFF.

The chain is built from TRBV28 and TRBJ2-5, with D possibly being TRBD2 (5 bases). The germline V gene encodes CDR1 MDHEN and CDR2 SYDVKM. The CDR3 contains 13 residues. Deletions cut 4 bases from V and 1 base from J, with 7 bases between. The CDR3 spells CASSSEGQETQYF. CDR3 bases: TGTGCCAGCAGTTCCGAGGGCCAAGAGACCCAGTACTTC. The full variable domain, its missing parts supplied by reference TRBV28 and TRBJ2-5, is DVKVTQSSRYLVKRTGEKVFLECVQDMDHENMFWYRQDPGLGLRLIYFSYDVKMKEKGDIPEGYSVSREKKERFSLILESASTNQTSMYLCASSSEGQETQYFGPGTRLLVL.

The gene calls are TRBV28 and TRBJ1-2, with TRBD1 as a possible D gene (5 bases). Trimming removed 3 bases at V and 5 bases at J, with 13 bases between. The CDR3 is 14 amino acids. Germline V lookup: CDR1 MDHEN, CDR2 SYDVKM. The CDR3 spells CASSFGGRVYGYTF. In DNA, the CDR3 is TGTGCCAGCAGTTTCGGGGGAAGGGTTTATGGCTACACCTTC.

This clone was counted between two and nine times. The V call is TRBV7-6, the J call TRBJ2-1; perhaps TRBD2 as D (5 bases). Germline V CDR1 and CDR2: SGHVS, FNYEAQ. The V end was cut by 5 bases, the J end by 0 bases, with 14 bases between. The CDR3 has 16 amino acids. CDR3 region: CASSQGSGSSYNEQFF. For the CDR3, the DNA is TGTGCCAGCAGCCAAGGGTCGGGGAGCTCCTACAATGAGCAGTTCTTC. The whole variable domain, filled in from reference TRBV7-6 and TRBJ2-1, reads GAGVSQSPRYKVTKRGQDVALRCDPISGHVSLYWYRQALGQGPEFLTYFNYEAQQDKSGLPNDRFSAERPEGSISTLTIQRTEQRDSAMYRCASSQGSGSSYNEQFFGPGTRLTVL.

In its sample, this clone was seen a few times. The J gene is TRBJ2-2, the V gene TRBV7-7; 7 nucleotides agree with TRBD1. Germline CDR1 is SSHAT and CDR2 is FNYEAQ (reference sequence). The CDR3 is 13 residues long. Trimming removed 5 bases from V and 6 bases from J; junction bases left unmatched: 3. CDR3 amino acids: CASSTGAAGELFF. CDR3 bases: TGTGCCAGCAGCACAGGGGCCGCCGGGGAGCTGTTTTTT. The full variable domain, completed using reference TRBV7-7 and TRBJ2-2, is GAGVSQSPRYKVTKRGQDVTLRCDPISSHATLYWYQQALGQGPEFLTYFNYEAQPDKSGLPSDRFSAERPEGSISTLTIQRTEQRDSAMYRCASSTGAAGELFFGEGSRLTVL.

The chain couples TRBV12-3 or TRBV12-4 to TRBJ1-5, with D unresolved. V was shortened by 4 bases and J by 0 bases, with 4 bases between the two germline ends. There are 13 residues in the CDR3. CDR3 in amino acids: CASSYYSNQPQHF. The CDR3 DNA follows: TGTGCCAGCAGTTACTATAGCAATCAGCCCCAGCATTTT.

The genes are TRBV2 and TRBJ2-3; 7 bases agree with TRBD2. The V gene's germline CDR1 is SNHLY and CDR2 FYNNEI. V gave up 6 bases and J gave up 4 bases; unmatched junction bases: 7. CDR3 length: 14 amino acids. CDR3 residues: CASRVSAGADTQYF. The CDR3, as DNA: TGTGCCAGCAGGGTTAGCGCGGGGGCAGATACGCAGTATTTT.

The chain has TRBV19 and TRBJ1-4, with D perhaps TRBD1 (5 bases). Germline CDR1 reads LNHDA; CDR2 reads SQIVND (reference sequence). The V and J ends lost 4 bases and 5 bases respectively, with 14 bases between them. The CDR3 length is 15 residues. CDR3 in amino acids: CASSTPREGNEKLFF. DNA for the CDR3: TGTGCCAGTAGTACCCCCAGGGAGGGAAATGAAAAACTGTTTTTT.

The rearrangement uses TRBV7-3 and TRBJ2-1; 14 positions match TRBD2. Losses at the gene ends were 5 bases for V and 0 bases for J; bases not matched to a gene: 15. The CDR3 totals 21 residues. CDR1 and CDR2 (germline): SGHTA, FQGTGA. The CDR3 region has the DNA TGTGCCAGCAGCCCGGCCCATCTTTTCGGGACTAGCGGGAGCTCCTACAATGAGCAGTTCTTC. Its translation is CASSPAHLFGTSGSSYNEQFF.

This rearrangement joins TRBV7-2 to TRBJ2-3; TRBD2 aligns across 7 bases. CDR1 SGHTA and CDR2 FQGNSA come from the germline V gene. CDR3 size: 16 residues. Losses at the gene ends were 5 bases for V and 2 bases for J; bases not matched to a gene: 10. The CDR3 DNA follows: TGTGCCAGCAGCCAGAACGAAGCGGGAAACACAGATACGCAGTATTTT. Translation gives CASSQNEAGNTDTQYF.

The chain joins TRBV5-8 to TRBJ1-2; TRBD1 matches at 8 bases. The trim removed 4 bases at V and 4 bases at J, leaving 6 bases unmatched. The CDR3 is 14 amino acids. The germline CDR1 and CDR2 sequences are SGHTS and YDEGEE. DNA for the CDR3: TGTGCCAGCAGCCCGCGGACAGGGAGCTATGGCTACACCTTC. It specifies CASSPRTGSYGYTF.

The CDR3 protein is CASSRAGGVYNEQFF. The CDR3 nucleotides read TGTGCCAGCTCACGAGCGGGGGGCGTCTACAATGAGCAGTTCTTC. This chain joins TRBV18 and TRBJ2-1; 9 nucleotides line up with TRBD2. The V segment lost 4 bases and the J segment 3 bases; nucleotides outside the gene matches: 4. Germline V CDR1 and CDR2: KGHSH, LQKENI. The CDR3 runs to 15 residues.

This chain joins TRBV2 and TRBJ2-4, with TRBD2 as a possible D gene (6 bases). The CDR3 has 14 residues. V shed 4 bases and J shed 8 bases, with 15 bases lying between them. Per the germline V gene, CDR1 is SNHLY and CDR2 is FYNNEI. The CDR3: CASSGGDPGDIQYF. The CDR3, as DNA: TGTGCCAGCAGTGGGGGGGACCCGGGGGACATTCAGTACTTC.

V gene TRBV7-2 combines with J gene TRBJ2-7, with 8 bases lining up with TRBD1. This CDR3 is built from 15 residues. The V and J ends lost 1 base and 7 bases, in that order; junction bases with no gene match: 9. In germline, CDR1 is SGHTA, CDR2 FQGNSA. This chain's CDR3 is CASSLDPSTGGEQYF. In nucleotides, the CDR3 is TGTGCCAGCAGCTTAGATCCCTCCACAGGGGGGGAGCAGTACTTC.

The rearrangement links TRBV30 to TRBJ1-3, with a possible D match to TRBD1 (5 bases). Germline CDR1 and CDR2: GTSNPN and SVGIG (reference sequence). The V end was cut by 3 bases, the J end by 5 bases, with 17 bases between. The CDR3 covers 15 residues. The chain's CDR3 is CAWSRAGERRNTIYF. Written as DNA, the CDR3 is TGTGCCTGGAGCCGCGCGGGGGAACGAAGAAACACCATATATTTT.

The rearrangement joins TRBV6-2 or TRBV6-3 to TRBJ2-7; possible D gene TRBD1, 6 bases. Trimming took 5 bases from V and 7 from J, leaving 15 bases between them. Germline CDR1 and CDR2: MNHEY and SVGEGT. This CDR3 comprises 13 residues. Here the CDR3 DNA reads TGTGCCAGCAGTCGGGACACCCGGAGGGAGCAGTACTTC. Amino acids: CASSRDTRREQYF.

J is TRBJ2-1 and V is TRBV2; D perhaps matches TRBD1 (5 bases). V was pared by 6 bases and J by 3 bases, with 15 bases between. This CDR3 contains 15 residues. Germline V gene lookup returns CDR1 SNHLY and CDR2 FYNNEI. The CDR3 DNA reads TGTGCCAGCAGGAAGGGGCAGCTAAACTACAATGAGCAGTTCTTC. Amino acid sequence: CASRKGQLNYNEQFF.

This chain connects TRBV7-2 to TRBJ2-1; D may be TRBD2 (5 bases). Trimming stripped 5 bases from V and 7 bases from J, with 12 bases between. Germline CDR1 SGHTA, CDR2 FQGNSA. This CDR3 contains 13 residues. This CDR3 reads CASSMRVVNEQFF. CDR3 coding DNA: TGTGCCAGCAGCATGAGGGTAGTTAATGAGCAGTTCTTC. Full variable domain (missing parts from reference TRBV7-2 and TRBJ2-1): GAGVSQSPSNKVTEKGKDVELRCDPISGHTALYWYRQSLGQGLEFLIYFQGNSAPDKSGLPSDRFSAERTGGSVSTLTIQRTQQEDSAVYLCASSMRVVNEQFFGPGTRLTVL.

The rearrangement uses TRBV6-1 and TRBJ1-2; TRBD1 is a possible D gene (5 bases). Trimming stripped 4 bases from V and 3 bases from J, with 27 bases between. The CDR3 loop spans 19 amino acids. CDR1 MNHNS and CDR2 SASEGT come from the germline V gene. The CDR3 coding sequence is TGTGCCAGCAGTGCCCTCCCCGGGGGATCGTCTTACTCCGACTATGGCTACACCTTC. Translation gives CASSALPGGSSYSDYGYTF.